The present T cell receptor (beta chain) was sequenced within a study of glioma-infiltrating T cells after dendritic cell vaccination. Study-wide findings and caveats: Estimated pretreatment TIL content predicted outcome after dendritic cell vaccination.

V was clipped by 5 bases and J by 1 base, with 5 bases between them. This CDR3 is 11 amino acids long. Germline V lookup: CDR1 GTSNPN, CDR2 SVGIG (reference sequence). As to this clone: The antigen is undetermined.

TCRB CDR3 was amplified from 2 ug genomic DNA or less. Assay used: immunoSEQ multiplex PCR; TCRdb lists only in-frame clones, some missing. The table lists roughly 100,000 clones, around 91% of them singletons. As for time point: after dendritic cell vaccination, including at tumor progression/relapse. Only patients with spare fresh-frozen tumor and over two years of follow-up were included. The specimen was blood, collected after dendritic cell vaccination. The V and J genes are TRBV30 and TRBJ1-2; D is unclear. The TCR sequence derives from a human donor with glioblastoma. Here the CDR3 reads CAWGDNYGYTF. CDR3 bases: TGTGCCTGGGGAGATAACTATGGCTACACCTTC.